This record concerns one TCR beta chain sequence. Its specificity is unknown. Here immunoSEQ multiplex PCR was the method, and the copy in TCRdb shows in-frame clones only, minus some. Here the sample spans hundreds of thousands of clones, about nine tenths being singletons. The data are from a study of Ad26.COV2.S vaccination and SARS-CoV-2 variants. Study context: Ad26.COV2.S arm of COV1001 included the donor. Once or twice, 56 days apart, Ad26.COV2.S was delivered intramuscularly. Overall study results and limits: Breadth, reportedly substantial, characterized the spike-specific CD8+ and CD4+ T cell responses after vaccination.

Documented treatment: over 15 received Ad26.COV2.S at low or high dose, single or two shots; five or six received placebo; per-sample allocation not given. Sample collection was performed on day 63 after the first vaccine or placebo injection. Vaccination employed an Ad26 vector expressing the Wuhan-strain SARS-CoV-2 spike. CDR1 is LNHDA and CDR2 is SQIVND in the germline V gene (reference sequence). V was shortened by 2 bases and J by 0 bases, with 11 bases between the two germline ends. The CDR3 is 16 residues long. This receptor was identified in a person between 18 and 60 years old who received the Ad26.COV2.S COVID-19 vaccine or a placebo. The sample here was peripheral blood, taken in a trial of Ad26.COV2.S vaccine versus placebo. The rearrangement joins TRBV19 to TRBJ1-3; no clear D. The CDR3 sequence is CASSIRRHRSGNTIYF. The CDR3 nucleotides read TGTGCCAGTAGTATAAGGCGGCACCGCTCTGGAAACACCATATATTTT.